These T cell receptor beta chains were read from a single sample in a study of T cells expressing NK-cell markers. TCRdb reprocessed the 5' RACE reads, with one entry per CDR3 protein and no DNA. Here the sample table reports a few hundred thousand distinct CDR3 sequences. Sequenced material: blood T cells: a sorted CD56 or NKG2C T cell subset, CD4+ or CD8+ T cells, or bulk PBMC T cells (not recorded which). Receptors were obtained from a man aged 18-75 years in good health. Both conserved end residues are part of each CDR3. Fields, in order: V gene, J gene, CDR3 protein.

V gene: TRBV20-1
J gene: TRBJ2-3
CDR3 protein: CSAGLAGGLFTDTQYF

V gene: TRBV7-2
J gene: TRBJ2-7
CDR3 protein: CASSPSGNYEQYF

V gene: TRBV5-1
J gene: TRBJ1-3
CDR3 protein: CASSLQRADSSGNTIYF

V gene: TRBV6-1
J gene: TRBJ1-5
CDR3 protein: CASSDGALYSNQPQHF

V gene: TRBV14
J gene: TRBJ2-3
CDR3 protein: CASSQIQGGGTQYF

V gene: TRBV12-3/TRBV12-4
J gene: TRBJ2-7
CDR3 protein: CASSLGGGANEQYF

V gene: TRBV2
J gene: TRBJ2-7
CDR3 protein: CASSSRGMGEQYF

V gene: TRBV7-9
J gene: TRBJ2-5
CDR3 protein: CASSHDSGGATKTQYF

V gene: TRBV3-1
J gene: TRBJ1-1
CDR3 protein: CASSQVQLTEAFF

V gene: TRBV15
J gene: TRBJ2-7
CDR3 protein: CATSRGQEYEQYF

V gene: TRBV28
J gene: TRBJ2-2
CDR3 protein: CASKGAFTTGELFF

V gene: TRBV12-3/TRBV12-4
J gene: TRBJ2-1
CDR3 protein: CASSSWGQSNEQFF

V gene: TRBV29-1
J gene: TRBJ1-2
CDR3 protein: CSAGQGGGYTF

V gene: TRBV25-1
J gene: TRBJ2-7
CDR3 protein: CASSEQGQLLYF

V gene: TRBV7-9
J gene: TRBJ1-5
CDR3 protein: CASSEGVGAINQPQHF

V gene: TRBV6-5
J gene: TRBJ2-7
CDR3 protein: CASSYPERANSYEQYF

V gene: TRBV20-1
J gene: TRBJ2-1
CDR3 protein: CSANRRGREQFF

V gene: TRBV25-1
J gene: TRBJ1-4
CDR3 protein: CASSAKGEDEKLFF

V gene: TRBV7-3
J gene: TRBJ2-5
CDR3 protein: CASSPRAGYETQYF

V gene: TRBV28
J gene: TRBJ2-1
CDR3 protein: CASSPFGTASYNEQFF

V gene: TRBV30
J gene: TRBJ2-1
CDR3 protein: CAWSWGTGPYNEQFF

V gene: TRBV7-3
J gene: TRBJ2-2
CDR3 protein: CASSRTSGGRYTGELFF

V gene: TRBV7-3
J gene: TRBJ2-3
CDR3 protein: CASSPSTSRAPDTQYF

V gene: TRBV5-6
J gene: TRBJ1-5
CDR3 protein: CASSPGGRGRAVVPQHF

V gene: TRBV18
J gene: TRBJ2-1
CDR3 protein: CASSPNWTSGGPYNEQFF

V gene: TRBV6-2/TRBV6-3
J gene: TRBJ2-1
CDR3 protein: CASSPRLGAGYNEQFF

V gene: TRBV11-1
J gene: TRBJ2-1
CDR3 protein: CASGGGRNEQFF

V gene: TRBV12-3/TRBV12-4
J gene: TRBJ2-2
CDR3 protein: CASLERGPLGLFF

V gene: TRBV24-1
J gene: TRBJ2-3
CDR3 protein: CATSDYGQGSDTQYF

V gene: TRBV14
J gene: TRBJ1-4
CDR3 protein: CASSQQYGNEKLFF

V gene: TRBV6-5
J gene: TRBJ2-7
CDR3 protein: CASSYSNTGGEQYF

V gene: TRBV7-9
J gene: TRBJ1-1
CDR3 protein: CASSSTSVMNTEAFF

V gene: TRBV6-1
J gene: TRBJ1-5
CDR3 protein: CASDRAGGNQPQHF

V gene: TRBV20-1
J gene: TRBJ1-1
CDR3 protein: CSAREALKVTEAFF

V gene: TRBV5-1
J gene: TRBJ2-1
CDR3 protein: CASSPSANSGYNEQFF

V gene: TRBV5-4
J gene: TRBJ1-2
CDR3 protein: CASSLVGEYGYTF

V gene: TRBV7-2
J gene: TRBJ2-1
CDR3 protein: CASSLAQGYYNEQFF

V gene: TRBV5-1
J gene: TRBJ2-7
CDR3 protein: CASSLVPGGTLSSYEQYF

V gene: TRBV23-1
J gene: TRBJ2-7
CDR3 protein: CASSQSPETYEQYF

V gene: TRBV28
J gene: TRBJ1-2
CDR3 protein: CASSSYSTGNYGYTF

V gene: TRBV12-3/TRBV12-4
J gene: TRBJ2-3
CDR3 protein: CASSPPGGGTDTQYF

V gene: TRBV12-3/TRBV12-4
J gene: TRBJ2-2
CDR3 protein: CASSLIGWRGNTGELFF

V gene: TRBV5-6
J gene: TRBJ2-7
CDR3 protein: CASSSKNPGPPIQRRTYEQYF